The 5 T cell receptor beta chains below were found in one sample sequenced in a study of shared T cell receptors in the human thymus. The table came from immunoSEQ multiplex PCR; TCRdb's copy has only in-frame clones and leaves some out. The repertoire holds over 450,000 clones, with around 82% as singletons. In addition, the sample was reused for a study of human thymus T cells.

The sample consisted of thymocytes. The receptors come from a boy under two years old with a congenital heart defect.

The table lists this clone with a count of one. The J gene is TRBJ2-5, the V gene TRBV5-1; possibly TRBD1 for D (6 bases). The V gene's germline CDR1 is SGHRS and CDR2 YFSETQ. The CDR3 is made up of 15 amino acids. The V gene lost 1 base and the J gene lost 6 bases, with 16 bases spanning the gap. CDR3 nucleotide sequence: TGCGCCAGCAGCTTGTGGAAAGAGGGGGAAAAGACCCAGTACTTC. Translating it yields CASSLWKEGEKTQYF.

This rearrangement joins TRBV5-1 to TRBJ2-3; D unclear. The CDR3 is 13 amino acids. V was cut by 2 bases and J by 3 bases, with 7 bases left in between. CDR1 SGHRS and CDR2 YFSETQ come from the germline V gene. CDR3 DNA sequence: TGCGCCAGCAGCTTAACTATAACAGATACGCAGTATTTT. This translates into CASSLTITDTQYF.

The V gene is TRBV25-1, the J gene TRBJ1-2, with 9 nucleotides matching TRBD1. The ends lost 6 bases at V and 8 bases at J; junction bases unmatched: 13. Germline CDR1 MGHDK, CDR2 SYGVNS. The CDR3 length is 15 residues. The chain's CDR3 is CASRPVGQGRRGYTF. The CDR3 nucleotides read TGTGCCAGCAGGCCTGTGGGACAGGGACGTCGGGGCTACACCTTC.

V and J are TRBV27 and TRBJ1-5; D perhaps matches TRBD1 (5 bases). The germline gives CDR1 MNHEY, CDR2 SMNVEV (reference sequence). V was clipped by 5 bases and J by 7 bases, with 15 bases between them. This CDR3 has 14 amino acids. The CDR3, as DNA: TGTGCCAGCAGTCCCGCGGGGGGGAGCCAGCCCCAGCATTTT. Translating gives CASSPAGGSQPQHF.

This clone was detected only a few times. The V call is TRBV28, the J call TRBJ2-2; D perhaps matches TRBD1 (7 bases). Germline V gene lookup returns CDR1 MDHEN and CDR2 SYDVKM. This CDR3 is built from 15 residues. Trimming shortened V by 3 bases and J by 2 bases, and 10 bases separated the two germline ends. The CDR3 DNA sequence: TGTGCCAGCAGTTTGCGGGACAGTAACACCGGGGAGCTGTTTTTT. It codes for CASSLRDSNTGELFF.